A single sample gave rise to the 18 T cell receptor beta chains below, sequenced in a study of blood T cell repertoires in COVID-19. TCRdb's copy holds only in-frame clones and misses some; the assay was immunoSEQ multiplex PCR. Of some 20,000 clones in the sample, roughly nine tenths were seen once. Material: peripheral blood. These receptors were taken from a human donor in a cohort sampled during active COVID-19.

The V call is TRBV7-9, the J call TRBJ1-2, with a weak D call TRBD1 (5 bases). V was trimmed by 5 bases and J by 8 bases, leaving 18 bases between them. The CDR3 runs to 14 residues. From germline, CDR1 is SEHNR and CDR2 FQNEAQ (reference sequence). CDR3 amino acids: CASSHGGWLEGYTF. In nucleotides, the CDR3 is TGTGCCAGCAGCCATGGGGGGTGGCTGGAAGGCTACACCTTC.

The rearrangement joins TRBV19 to TRBJ2-7; 7 bases fit TRBD2. From germline, CDR1 is LNHDA and CDR2 SQIVND (reference sequence). The ends lost 3 bases at V and 4 bases at J; junction bases unmatched: 9. The CDR3 runs 15 residues. For the CDR3, the DNA is TGTGCCAGTAGTATCCTCGGGGAGCGGGGTTACGAGCAGTACTTC. It codes for CASSILGERGYEQYF.

The chain couples TRBV28 to TRBJ2-3; D uncertain. Between the trimmed V and J ends, which lost 9 bases and 4 bases, there was a span of 26 bases. CDR3 length: 17 amino acids. CDR1 is MDHEN, CDR2 SYDVKM, per germline. The CDR3 reads CASPPKAPLVHPDTQYF. CDR3 coding DNA: TGTGCCAGTCCCCCCAAGGCCCCCCTAGTTCACCCAGATACGCAGTATTTT.

The V and J genes are TRBV19 and TRBJ1-5; 7 nucleotides agree with TRBD1. Germline V gene data show CDR1 as LNHDA and CDR2 as SQIVND (reference sequence). There are 14 residues in the CDR3. J gave up 2 bases and V 3 bases, and 1 base lay outside the gene matches. The DNA of the CDR3 is TGTGCCAGTAGTATTCAGGGGGGCAATCAGCCCCAGCATTTT. It specifies CASSIQGGNQPQHF.

V usage is TRBV3-1 (or the pseudogene TRBV3-2) and J usage is TRBJ1-6; TRBD1 is a possible D gene (6 bases). The germline CDR1 and CDR2 sequences are LGHDT and YNNKEL (reference sequence). V lost 4 bases and J lost 9, with 16 bases in between. The CDR3 spans 15 residues. The CDR3 protein is CASSRGGARFSPLHF. The CDR3 DNA reads TGTGCCAGCAGCCGCGGGGGGGCAAGGTTTTCACCCCTCCACTTT.

This rearrangement joins TRBV19 to TRBJ2-5; maybe TRBD1 (6 bases). Deletions cut 8 bases from V and 2 bases from J, with 15 bases between. The CDR3 loop spans 14 amino acids. Germline CDR1 and CDR2: LNHDA and SQIVND (reference sequence). The CDR3 spells CASARGTKQETQYF. DNA of the CDR3: TGTGCCAGTGCTAGAGGGACAAAACAAGAGACCCAGTACTTC.

The chain is built from TRBV6-1 and TRBJ2-7, with D perhaps TRBD1 (5 bases). Germline lookup yields CDR1 MNHNS and CDR2 SASEGT. This CDR3 contains 15 residues. Trimming shortened V by 0 bases and J by 4 bases, and 13 bases separated the two germline ends. The CDR3 protein is CASSEAQGLEYEQYF. The CDR3 coding sequence is TGTGCCAGCAGTGAAGCGCAGGGCCTGGAGTACGAGCAGTACTTC.

This chain uses TRBV5-4 with TRBJ2-1, with D tentatively TRBD2 (5 bases). The CDR3 extends over 13 amino acids. Germline V gene sequence: CDR1 SGHNT, CDR2 YYREEE (reference sequence). Trimming left V 4 bases short and J 7 bases short, with 12 bases between. The CDR3 is CASSPGERNEQFF. CDR3 DNA sequence: TGTGCCAGCAGCCCTGGGGAGAGGAATGAGCAGTTCTTC.

In this sample, this clone turned up once. The V gene is TRBV9, the J gene TRBJ2-2, with 13 bases lining up with TRBD2. V shed 0 bases and J 6 bases; nucleotides not matched to a gene: 8. Germline lookup yields CDR1 SGDLS and CDR2 YYNGEE. The CDR3 runs 18 residues. The CDR3 DNA reads TGTGCCAGCAGCGTAGAACTAGCGGGAGGGCTAGTCTCCGGGGAGCTGTTTTTT. Its translation: CASSVELAGGLVSGELFF.

In this sample, this clone turned up once. The rearrangement uses TRBV28 and TRBJ1-6; 7 nucleotides line up with TRBD1. The J segment lost 9 bases and the V segment lost 6 bases, leaving 14 bases of the junction unmatched. Germline V gene lookup returns CDR1 MDHEN and CDR2 SYDVKM. This CDR3 comprises 16 residues. The CDR3 DNA follows: TGTGCCAGCAGCCGCCGGACAGGTTCATCGGGTTCACCCCTCCACTTT. It specifies CASSRRTGSSGSPLHF.

The rearrangement uses TRBV5-1 and TRBJ2-1, with unresolved D. With 1 base removed from V and 8 bases from J, the gap between germline ends came to 7 bases. The CDR3 runs to 12 residues. The germline V gene has CDR1 SGHRS and CDR2 YFSETQ. CDR3 region: CASSLSFDEQFF. CDR3 DNA: TGCGCCAGCAGCTTGAGCTTTGATGAGCAGTTCTTC.

The chain recombines TRBV27 with TRBJ2-3, with D unresolved. The CDR3 extends over 16 amino acids. Germline CDR1 reads MNHEY; CDR2 reads SMNVEV (reference sequence). Trimming took 2 bases from V and 4 from J, leaving 16 bases between them. The CDR3 loop is CASSLIPRSIADTQYF. DNA of the CDR3: TGTGCCAGCAGTTTAATTCCCCGGTCGATCGCAGATACGCAGTATTTT.

The V gene is TRBV7-9, the J gene TRBJ2-7; D uncertain. The CDR3 totals 12 residues. Germline CDR1 and CDR2: SEHNR and FQNEAQ (reference sequence). Between the trimmed V and J ends, which lost 2 bases and 4 bases, there was a span of 6 bases. The DNA of the CDR3 is TGTGCCAGCAGCTTAAACAATTACGAGCAGTACTTC. Translation gives CASSLNNYEQYF.

V usage is TRBV5-1 and J usage is TRBJ2-7; D call uncertain. The V end lost 5 bases, the J end lost 6 bases, and 18 bases lay between the germline ends. Germline-derived CDR1 and CDR2 are SGHRS and YFSETQ. This CDR3 is 14 amino acids long. The CDR3 is CASSSSATAGEQYF. DNA of the CDR3: TGCGCCAGCAGTTCGAGCGCCACCGCTGGCGAGCAGTACTTC.

This clone is medium-sized within its sample. The J gene is TRBJ1-5, the V gene TRBV6-7; no definite D call. TRBV6-7 is annotated as an ORF whose role is uncertain. The length of the CDR3 is 16 residues. The V end was cut by 6 bases, the J end by 4 bases, with 19 bases between. CDR3 sequence (DNA): TGTGCCAGCAGCGAGGGCACAAAACGGGGAAATCAGCCCCAGCATTTT. Amino acids: CASSEGTKRGNQPQHF.

The rearrangement links TRBV5-4 to TRBJ1-2; 8 positions match TRBD1. Germline assignment: CDR1 SGHNT and CDR2 YYREEE (reference sequence). After removal of 3 bases from V and 3 bases from J, the junction contained 7 bases not matched to a gene. This CDR3 region has 15 residues. This CDR3 is CASSSSGQGDYGYTF. The CDR3 DNA is TGTGCCAGCAGCTCTTCAGGACAGGGCGACTATGGCTACACCTTC.

The chain combines TRBV5-8 with TRBJ2-7; the D gene is possibly TRBD1 (6 bases). The ends were cut back, 3 bases at V and 6 bases at J, with 22 bases in the middle. The CDR3 has 16 amino acids. CDR1 is SGHTS, CDR2 YDEGEE, per germline. CDR3 loop: CASSSRDTLVGSEQYF. CDR3 in DNA: TGTGCCAGCAGCTCGAGGGACACCCTCGTAGGGAGCGAGCAGTACTTC.

The chain carries TRBV6-4 and TRBJ2-3; perhaps TRBD2 as D (5 bases). V was shortened by 3 bases and J by 4 bases, with 11 bases between the two germline ends. CDR3 size: 14 residues. Per germline, CDR1 MRHNA and CDR2 SNTAGT. The CDR3 is CASSDRGAADTQYF. DNA for the CDR3: TGTGCCAGCAGTGATCGGGGAGCGGCAGATACGCAGTATTTT.